This T cell receptor beta chain was recorded in a study of Graves' ophthalmopathy and Graves' hyperthyroidism. Study-level background: Researchers obtained peripheral blood at initial diagnosis, before any treatment had begun. Whole-study results and caveats: Among thyroid clonotypes expanded above 0.001 frequency, most also appeared in blood.

RNA transcripts served as template for amplifying TCR beta CDR3 sequences. An opening RT-PCR round employed HTBI primers and preceded a second-round multiplex PCR. TCRdb processed the multiplex PCR reads anew with MiXCR; each CDR3 protein has one entry. The sample records around 340,000 distinct CDR3 sequences, 15% to 20% being singletons. This clonotype was seen many times. The antigen remains unidentified. V was pared by 0 bases and J by 7 bases, with 14 bases between. Germline lookup yields CDR1 SGHRS and CDR2 YFSETQ. There are 14 residues in the CDR3. The specimen was peripheral blood. The chain combines TRBV5-1 with TRBJ2-7, with D possibly matching TRBD1 (6 bases). This receptor was obtained from an adult man with Graves' ophthalmopathy. The CDR3 sequence is CASSLGYREGEQYF. CDR3 in DNA: TGCGCCAGCAGCTTGGGATACAGGGAAGGGGAGCAGTACTTC.